This T cell receptor (beta chain) was identified during a study of blood T cell repertoires in COVID-19. Study at large: PBMCs, B-cell-depleted T cells, or T cells were the source of the cDNA or gDNA that made up the material.

Cohort assignment relied on participant-reported clinical history. The CDR3 totals 16 residues. Germline V lookup: CDR1 MGHRA, CDR2 YSYEKL. The V gene end was trimmed by 3 bases and the J gene end by 5 bases; junction bases not matched to a gene: 7. The method was immunoSEQ multiplex PCR; TCRdb's version includes in-frame clones alone and lacks a portion of them. The sample shows a few hundred thousand clones, nearly 90% of them seen only once. The sequenced sample was PBMCs or T cells enriched from blood (not recorded which). This receptor was taken from a woman between 50 and 59 years old who had been exposed to COVID-19. V is TRBV4-1 and J is TRBJ2-5, with 12 bases that match TRBD2. CDR3 sequence: CASSHGLAGPKETQYF. CDR3 in DNA: TGCGCCAGCAGCCACGGACTAGCGGGGCCCAAGGAGACCCAGTACTTC.